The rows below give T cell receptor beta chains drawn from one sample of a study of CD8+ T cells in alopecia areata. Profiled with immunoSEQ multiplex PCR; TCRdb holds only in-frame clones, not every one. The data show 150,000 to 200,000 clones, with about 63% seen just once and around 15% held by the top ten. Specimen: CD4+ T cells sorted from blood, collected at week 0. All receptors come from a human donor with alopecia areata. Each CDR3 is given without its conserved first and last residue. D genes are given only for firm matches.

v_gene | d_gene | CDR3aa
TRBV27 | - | ASSLGPNTEAF
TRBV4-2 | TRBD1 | ASSQAGGSNQPQH
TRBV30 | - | AWTTGRETEAF
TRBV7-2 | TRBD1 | ASSSDRAAKNIQY
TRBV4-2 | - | ASSQEPQADYGYT
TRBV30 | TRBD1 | AWSVKGAETYEQY
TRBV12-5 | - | ASAPAGRQPQH
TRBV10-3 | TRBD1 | AISEQDRERNSPLH
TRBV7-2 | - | ASSLGRVSYEQY
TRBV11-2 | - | ASSLSNSGANVLT
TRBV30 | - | AWTGTMQETQY
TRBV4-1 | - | ASSQRGGRGNTEAF
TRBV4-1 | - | ASSQDSAYEQY
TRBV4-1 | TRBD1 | ASSQDPRQGTGAEAF
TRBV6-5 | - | ASSIQETQY
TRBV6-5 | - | ASSYSGVVGTDTQY
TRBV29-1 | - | SVVQGGSYEQY
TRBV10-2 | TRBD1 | ASSGPGQVNTEAF
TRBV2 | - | ASSDQYNQPQH
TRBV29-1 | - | SAKQGTIY
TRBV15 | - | ATSRDRNQPQH
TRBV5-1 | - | ASGTKNPYKTGSYEQY
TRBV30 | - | AWSVMGTGNEQF
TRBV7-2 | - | ASSIVGGTQY
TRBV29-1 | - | SVEELHSTQY
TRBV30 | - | AWSEPLGEFKPQH
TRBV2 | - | ASSQEVTDTQY
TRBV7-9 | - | ASSAESRGKYGYT
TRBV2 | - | ASSDRDSYEQY
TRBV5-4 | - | ASSPYRWGGTDGYT
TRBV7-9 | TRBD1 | ASSLDPGQGRDTQY